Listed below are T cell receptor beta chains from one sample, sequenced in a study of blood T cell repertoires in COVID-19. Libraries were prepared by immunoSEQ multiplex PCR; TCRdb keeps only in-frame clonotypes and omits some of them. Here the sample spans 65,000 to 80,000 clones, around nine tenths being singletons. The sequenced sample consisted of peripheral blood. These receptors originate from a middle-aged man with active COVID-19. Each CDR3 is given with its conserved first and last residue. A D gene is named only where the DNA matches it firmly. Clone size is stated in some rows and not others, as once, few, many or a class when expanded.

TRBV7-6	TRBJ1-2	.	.	TGTGCCAGCAGCCCTCCGGGATCTAATCATCCCGGTGGCTACACCTTC	CASSPPGSNHPGGYTF
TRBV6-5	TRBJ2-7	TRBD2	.	TGTGCCAGCAGTTACCGGGAGGGCGAGCAGTACTTC	CASSYREGEQYF
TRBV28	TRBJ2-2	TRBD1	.	TGTGCCAGCAGATATTCACAGGGGGCGAACACCGGGGAGCTGTTTTTT	CASRYSQGANTGELFF
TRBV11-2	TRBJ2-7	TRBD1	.	TGTGCCAGCAGCTTATCCCGGGGTTTAACGGGACAGAGATCCTACGAGCAGTACTTC	CASSLSRGLTGQRSYEQYF
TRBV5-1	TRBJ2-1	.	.	TGCGCCAGCAGCTTGGCCGGTGCGTCGAGCTCCTACAATGAGCAGTTCTTC	CASSLAGASSSYNEQFF
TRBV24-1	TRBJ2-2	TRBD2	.	TGTGCCACCAGTGATCCGACTAGCGGAGACACCGGGGAGCTGTTTTTT	CATSDPTSGDTGELFF
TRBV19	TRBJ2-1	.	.	TGTGCCAGTAGTATGAGGGAGACGAACAATGAGCAGTTCTTC	CASSMRETNNEQFF
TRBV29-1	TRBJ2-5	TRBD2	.	TGCAGCGTCGATAATGCCGGGACTAGCGGTTCTTTAAGGCCACAAGAGACCCAGTACTTC	CSVDNAGTSGSLRPQETQYF
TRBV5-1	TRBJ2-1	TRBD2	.	TGCGCCAGCAGCTTACCTCCGGGACTAGCTGACAATGAGCAGTTCTTC	CASSLPPGLADNEQFF
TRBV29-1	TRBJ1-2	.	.	TGCAGCGGTGGACAGAACTCTAACTATGGCTACACCTTC	CSGGQNSNYGYTF
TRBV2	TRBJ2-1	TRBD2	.	TGTGCCAGCAGTCCACTCGGGGGACTAGCGCTCTACAATGAGCAGTTCTTC	CASSPLGGLALYNEQFF
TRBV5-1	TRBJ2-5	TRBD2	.	TGCGCCAGCAGCTTCGGGGAGGGACGGCAAGAGACCCAGTACTTC	CASSFGEGRQETQYF
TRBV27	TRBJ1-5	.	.	TGTGCCAGCAGAACAGGATTCAATCAGCCCCAGCATTTT	CASRTGFNQPQHF
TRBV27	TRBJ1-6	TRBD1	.	TGTGCCAGCAGCGCCTCTGGGACAGGGGTTGGGTCACCCCTCCACTTT	CASSASGTGVGSPLHF
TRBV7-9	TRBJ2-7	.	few	TGTGCCAGCAGCTCCCAACACTACGAGCAGTACTTC	CASSSQHYEQYF
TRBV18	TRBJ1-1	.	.	TGTGCCAGCTCACCACCGCCGGGAAACACTGAAGCTTTCTTT	CASSPPPGNTEAFF
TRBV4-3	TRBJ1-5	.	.	TGCGCCAGCAGCCATTCCCAAGGCGGGAATCAGCCCCAGCATTTT	CASSHSQGGNQPQHF
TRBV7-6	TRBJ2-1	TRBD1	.	TGTGCCAGCAGCCCCGGGACAGGGCCCTACAATGAGCAGTTCTTC	CASSPGTGPYNEQFF
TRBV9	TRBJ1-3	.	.	TGTGCCAGCAGCGTAGGAAACCCCCAGAATGGAAACACCATATATTTT	CASSVGNPQNGNTIYF
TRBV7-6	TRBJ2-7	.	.	TGTGCCAGCAGCTTAGGGGGAGATCGCTACGAGCAGTACTTC	CASSLGGDRYEQYF
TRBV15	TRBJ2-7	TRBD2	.	TGTGCCACCAGCAGGTTTAGCCGGGGGGACGAGCAGTACTTC	CATSRFSRGDEQYF
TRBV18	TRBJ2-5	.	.	TGTGCCAGCTCACCAAGGGGTCTAGAGACCCAGTACTTC	CASSPRGLETQYF
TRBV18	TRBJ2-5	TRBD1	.	TGTGCCAGCTCTGCCGGGACAGGGGGATTAGAGACCCAGTACTTC	CASSAGTGGLETQYF
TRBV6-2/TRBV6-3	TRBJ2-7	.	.	TGTGCCAGCAGTTACGAGGAGGGCCCCTACGAGCAGTACTTC	CASSYEEGPYEQYF
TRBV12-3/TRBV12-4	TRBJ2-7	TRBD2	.	TGTGCCAGCGGAGCGGGAGAGACCTACGAGCAGTACTTC	CASGAGETYEQYF
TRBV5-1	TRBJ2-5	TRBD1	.	TGCGCCAGCAGCCTAGGGACAGGGGGCGCGGAGACCCAGTACTTC	CASSLGTGGAETQYF
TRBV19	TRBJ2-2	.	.	TGTGCCAGTAAACTACCCTCGAACACCGGGGAGCTGTTTTTT	CASKLPSNTGELFF
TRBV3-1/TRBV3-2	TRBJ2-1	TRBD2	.	TGTGCCAGCAGCCCGCACGGGACTAGCGGGAGGGGAGAGCAGTTCTTC	CASSPHGTSGRGEQFF
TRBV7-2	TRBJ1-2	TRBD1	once	TGTGCCAGCAGCTTATTGCCCCGACAGGGCCACTATGGCTACACCTTC	CASSLLPRQGHYGYTF
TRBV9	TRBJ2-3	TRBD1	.	TGTGCCAGCAGGAAAACAGGGGGCGACGTAGGGGATACGCAGTATTTT	CASRKTGGDVGDTQYF
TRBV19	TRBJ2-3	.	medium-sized	TGTGCCAGTAAGCACCTAGGAAGTACGCAGTATTTT	CASKHLGSTQYF
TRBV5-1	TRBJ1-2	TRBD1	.	TGCGCCAGCAGCTTATCACGAGGGGGCCCCAGCTATGGCTACACCTTC	CASSLSRGGPSYGYTF
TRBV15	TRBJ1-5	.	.	TGTGCCACCAGCAGAGAAAGGGGCCGGCCAGCCCAGCATTTT	CATSRERGRPAQHF
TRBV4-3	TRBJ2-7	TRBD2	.	TGCGCCAGCAGCCAAGCGGGGGGAAGCTCCTACGAGCAGTACTTC	CASSQAGGSSYEQYF
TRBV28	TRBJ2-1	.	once	TGTGCCAGCGACGGCGGGCTATACAATGAGCAGTTCTTC	CASDGGLYNEQFF
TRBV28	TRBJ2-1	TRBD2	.	TGTGCCAGCAGTTCCGGACTAGGGTTTAATGAGCAGTTCTTC	CASSSGLGFNEQFF
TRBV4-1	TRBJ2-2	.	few	TGCGCCAGCAGCCAAGGTGCGTCTTACACCGGGGAGCTGTTTTTT	CASSQGASYTGELFF
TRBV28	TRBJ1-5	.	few	TGTGCCAGCAGGACTGACTGGAGCAATCAGCCCCAGCATTTT	CASRTDWSNQPQHF
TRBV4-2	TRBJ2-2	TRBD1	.	TGTGCCAGCAGCCAAGAGCTCACAGGGGCCGGGGAGCTGTTTTTT	CASSQELTGAGELFF
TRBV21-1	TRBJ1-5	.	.	TGTGCCAGCCCTTCAACATGGAGCAATCAGCCCCAGCATTTT	CASPSTWSNQPQHF